Described below is a single T cell receptor beta chain sequence and its context. Its specificity is not known. The data were taken from a study of cytotoxic CD8 clonotypes in ibrutinib-treated CLL. Study-level findings and limits: Clonality correlated strongly with circulating CD8+ T cells and exceeded age-matched healthy donors at baseline.

The method was immunoSEQ multiplex PCR; TCRdb's version includes in-frame clones alone and lacks a portion of them. The sample has 49,000 or so clones, 53% seen once. The CDR3 sequence is 15 residues long. Trimming removed 5 bases from V and 5 bases from J; junction bases left unmatched: 7. Per germline, CDR1 MNHNY and CDR2 SVGAGI (reference sequence). The source was PBMCs, collected after 12 months of ibrutinib treatment. This clonotype was sampled from a human donor with chronic lymphocytic leukemia. This chain uses TRBV6-6 with TRBJ2-7; 12 bases line up with TRBD2. The CDR3, as DNA: TGTGCCAGCAGTGTGGCTAGCGGGAGGGCCAACGAGCAGTACTTC. It translates to CASSVASGRANEQYF.